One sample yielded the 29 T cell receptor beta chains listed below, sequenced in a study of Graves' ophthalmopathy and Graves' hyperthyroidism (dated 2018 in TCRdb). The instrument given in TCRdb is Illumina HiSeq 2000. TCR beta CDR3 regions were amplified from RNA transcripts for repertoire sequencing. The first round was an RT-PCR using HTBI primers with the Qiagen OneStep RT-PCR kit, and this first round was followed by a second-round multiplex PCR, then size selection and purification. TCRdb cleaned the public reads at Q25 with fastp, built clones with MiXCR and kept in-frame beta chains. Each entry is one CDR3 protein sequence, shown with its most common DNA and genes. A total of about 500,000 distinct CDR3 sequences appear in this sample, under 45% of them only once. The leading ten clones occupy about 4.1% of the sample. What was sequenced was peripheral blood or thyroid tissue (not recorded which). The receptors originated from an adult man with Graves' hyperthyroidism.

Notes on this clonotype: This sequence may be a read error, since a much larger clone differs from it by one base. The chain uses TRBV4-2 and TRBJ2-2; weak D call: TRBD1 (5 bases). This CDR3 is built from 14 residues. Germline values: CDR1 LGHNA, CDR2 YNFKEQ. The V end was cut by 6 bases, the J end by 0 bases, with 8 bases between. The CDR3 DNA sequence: TGTGCCAGCAGGGGGCCGCCGAACACCGGGGAGCTGTTTTTT. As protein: CASRGPPNTGELFF.

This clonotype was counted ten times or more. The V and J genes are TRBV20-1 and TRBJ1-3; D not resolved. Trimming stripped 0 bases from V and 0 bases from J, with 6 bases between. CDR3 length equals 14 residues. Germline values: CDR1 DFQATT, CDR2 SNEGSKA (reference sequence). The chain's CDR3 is CSARELGSGNTIYF. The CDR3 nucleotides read TGCAGTGCTAGAGAGCTGGGCTCTGGAAACACCATATATTTT.

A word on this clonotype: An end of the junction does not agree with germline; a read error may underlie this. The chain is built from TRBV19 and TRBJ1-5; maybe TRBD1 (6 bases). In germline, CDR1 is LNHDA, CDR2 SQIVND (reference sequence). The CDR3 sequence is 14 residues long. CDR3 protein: CARSISTGSQPQHF. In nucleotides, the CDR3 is TGTGCCAGGAGTATTAGTACAGGGTCTCAGCCCCAGCATTTT.

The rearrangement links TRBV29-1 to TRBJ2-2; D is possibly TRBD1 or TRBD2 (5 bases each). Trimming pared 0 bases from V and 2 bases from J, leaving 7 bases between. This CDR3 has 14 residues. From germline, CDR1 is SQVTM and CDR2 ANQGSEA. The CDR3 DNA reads TGCAGCGTTGAAGACAGGGACAACACCGGGGAGCTGTTTTTT. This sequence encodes CSVEDRDNTGELFF.

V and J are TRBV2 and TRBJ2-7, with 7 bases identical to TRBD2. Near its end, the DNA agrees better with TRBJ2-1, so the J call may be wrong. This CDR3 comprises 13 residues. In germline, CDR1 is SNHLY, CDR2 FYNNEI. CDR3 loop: CATERDYYNEQFF. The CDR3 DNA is TGTGCCACCGAGCGGGACTATTACAATGAGCAGTTCTTC.

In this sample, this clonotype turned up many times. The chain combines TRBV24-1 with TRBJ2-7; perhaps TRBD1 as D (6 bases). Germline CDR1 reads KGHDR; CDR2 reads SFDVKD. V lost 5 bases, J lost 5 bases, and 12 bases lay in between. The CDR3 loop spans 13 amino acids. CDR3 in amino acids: CATSVAGVHEQYF. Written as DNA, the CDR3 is TGTGCCACCAGTGTCGCAGGGGTCCACGAGCAGTACTTC.

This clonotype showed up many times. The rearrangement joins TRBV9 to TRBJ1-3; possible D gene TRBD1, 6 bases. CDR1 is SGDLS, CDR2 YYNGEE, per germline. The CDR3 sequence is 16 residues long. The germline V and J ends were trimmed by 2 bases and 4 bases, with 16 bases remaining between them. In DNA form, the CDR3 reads TGTGCCAGCAGCGTTCAATTACAGGGCGAAGGAAACACCATATATTTT. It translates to CASSVQLQGEGNTIYF.

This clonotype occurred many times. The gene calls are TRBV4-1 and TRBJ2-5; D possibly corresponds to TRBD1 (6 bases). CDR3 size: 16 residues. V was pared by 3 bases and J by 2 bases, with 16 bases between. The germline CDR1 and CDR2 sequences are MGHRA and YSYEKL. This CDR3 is CASSQAVTGPQETQYF. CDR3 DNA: TGCGCCAGCAGCCAGGCTGTGACAGGACCGCAAGAGACCCAGTACTTC.

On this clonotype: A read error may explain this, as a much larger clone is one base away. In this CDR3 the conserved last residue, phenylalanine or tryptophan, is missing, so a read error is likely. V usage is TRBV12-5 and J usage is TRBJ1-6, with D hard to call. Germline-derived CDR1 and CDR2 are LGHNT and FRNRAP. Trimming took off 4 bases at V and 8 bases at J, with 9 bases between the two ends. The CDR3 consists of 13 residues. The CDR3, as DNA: TGTGCTAGTGGTTCATCGTTGCATTCACCCCTCCACATT. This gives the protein CASGSSLHSPLHI.

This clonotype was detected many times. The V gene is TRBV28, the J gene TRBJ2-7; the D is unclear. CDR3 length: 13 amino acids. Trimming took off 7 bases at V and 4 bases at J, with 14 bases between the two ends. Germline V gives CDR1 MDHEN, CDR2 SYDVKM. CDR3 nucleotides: TGTGCCAGCAAGCCGGCGTTAACGTACGAGCAGTACTTC. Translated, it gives CASKPALTYEQYF.

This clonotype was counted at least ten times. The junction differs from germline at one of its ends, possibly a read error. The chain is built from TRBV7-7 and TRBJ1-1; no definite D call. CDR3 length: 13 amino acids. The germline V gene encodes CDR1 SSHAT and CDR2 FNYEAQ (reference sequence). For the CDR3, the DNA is TGTGCTAGCAGCTTATTATGGAACACTGAAGCTTTCTTT. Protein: CASSLLWNTEAFF.

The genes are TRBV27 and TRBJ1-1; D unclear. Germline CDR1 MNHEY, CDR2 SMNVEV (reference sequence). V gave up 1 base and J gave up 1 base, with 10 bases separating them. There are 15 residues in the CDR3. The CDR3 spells CASSLYGEENTEAFF. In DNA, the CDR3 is TGTGCCAGCAGTTTATATGGGGAGGAGAACACTGAAGCTTTCTTT.

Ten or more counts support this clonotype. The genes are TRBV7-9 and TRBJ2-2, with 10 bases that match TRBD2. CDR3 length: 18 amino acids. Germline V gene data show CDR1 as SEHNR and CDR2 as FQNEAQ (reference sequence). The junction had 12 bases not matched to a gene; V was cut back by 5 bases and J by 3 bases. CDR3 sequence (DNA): TGTGCCAGCAGCGCTCTCCCAAGCGGGAGGGCCCACACCGGGGAGCTGTTTTTT. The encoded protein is CASSALPSGRAHTGELFF.

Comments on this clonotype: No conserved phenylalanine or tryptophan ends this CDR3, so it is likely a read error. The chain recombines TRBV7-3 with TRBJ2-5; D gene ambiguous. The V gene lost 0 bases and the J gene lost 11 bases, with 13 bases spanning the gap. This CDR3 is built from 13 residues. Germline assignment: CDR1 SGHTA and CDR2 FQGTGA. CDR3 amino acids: CASSLTWSDTQYL. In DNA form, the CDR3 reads TGTGCCAGCAGCTTAACGTGGTCAGATACGCAGTACCTC.

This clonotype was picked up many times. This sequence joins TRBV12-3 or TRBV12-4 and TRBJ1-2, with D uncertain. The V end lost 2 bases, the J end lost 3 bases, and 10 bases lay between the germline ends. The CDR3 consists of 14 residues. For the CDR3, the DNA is TGTGCCAGCAGTTTACACGGCGGTGACTATGGCTACACCTTC. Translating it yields CASSLHGGDYGYTF.

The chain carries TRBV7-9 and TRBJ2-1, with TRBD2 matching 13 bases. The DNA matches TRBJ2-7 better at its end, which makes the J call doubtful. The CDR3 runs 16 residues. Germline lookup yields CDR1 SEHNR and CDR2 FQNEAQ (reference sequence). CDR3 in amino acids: CASSQGTSGNYNEQYF. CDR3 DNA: TGTGCCAGCAGCCAAGGGACTAGCGGGAACTACAATGAGCAGTACTTC.

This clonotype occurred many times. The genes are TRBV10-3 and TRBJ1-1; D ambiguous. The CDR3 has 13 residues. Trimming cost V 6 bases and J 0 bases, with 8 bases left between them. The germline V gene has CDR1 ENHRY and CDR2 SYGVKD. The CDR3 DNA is TGTGCCATCAGCGACACCTTGAACACTGAAGCTTTCTTT. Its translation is CAISDTLNTEAFF.

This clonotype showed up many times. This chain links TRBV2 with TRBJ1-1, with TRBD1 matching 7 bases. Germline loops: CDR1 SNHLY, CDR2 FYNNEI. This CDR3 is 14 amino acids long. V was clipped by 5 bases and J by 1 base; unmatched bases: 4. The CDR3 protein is CASSKGQPNTEAFF. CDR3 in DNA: TGTGCCAGCAGTAAGGGACAGCCGAACACTGAAGCTTTCTTT.

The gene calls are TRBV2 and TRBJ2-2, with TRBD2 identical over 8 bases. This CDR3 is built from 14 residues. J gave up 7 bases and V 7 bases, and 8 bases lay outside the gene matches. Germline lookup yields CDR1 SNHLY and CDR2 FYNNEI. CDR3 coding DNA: TGTGCCAGCAACCTCGGGGGGGCAGTCGGGGAGCTGTTTTTT. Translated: CASNLGGAVGELFF.

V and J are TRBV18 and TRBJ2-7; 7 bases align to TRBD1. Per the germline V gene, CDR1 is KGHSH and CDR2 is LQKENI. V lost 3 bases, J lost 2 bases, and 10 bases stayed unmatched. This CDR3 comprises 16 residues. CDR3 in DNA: TGTGCCAGCTCACCCGGACCCGGGACAGAGGCCTACGAGCAGTACTTC. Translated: CASSPGPGTEAYEQYF.

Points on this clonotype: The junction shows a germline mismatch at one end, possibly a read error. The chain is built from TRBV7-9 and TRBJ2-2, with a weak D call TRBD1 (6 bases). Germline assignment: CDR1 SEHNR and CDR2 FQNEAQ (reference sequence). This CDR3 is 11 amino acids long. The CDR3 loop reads CASSLAGGLFF. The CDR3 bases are TGTGCCAGCAGCTTAGCAGGGGGGCTGTTTTTT. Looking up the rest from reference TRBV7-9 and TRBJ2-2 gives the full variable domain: DTGVSQNPRHKITKRGQNVTFRCDPISEHNRLYWYRQTLGQGPEFLTYFQNEAQLEKSRLLSDRFSAERPKGSFSTLEIQRTEQGDSAMYLCASSLAGGLFFGEGSRLTVL.

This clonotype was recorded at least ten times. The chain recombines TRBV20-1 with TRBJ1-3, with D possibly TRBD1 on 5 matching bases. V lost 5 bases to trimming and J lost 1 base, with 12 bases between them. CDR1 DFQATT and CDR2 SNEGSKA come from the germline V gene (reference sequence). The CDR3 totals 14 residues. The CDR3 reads CSAVGTVSGNTIYF. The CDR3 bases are TGCAGTGCTGTAGGGACGGTATCTGGAAACACCATATATTTT.

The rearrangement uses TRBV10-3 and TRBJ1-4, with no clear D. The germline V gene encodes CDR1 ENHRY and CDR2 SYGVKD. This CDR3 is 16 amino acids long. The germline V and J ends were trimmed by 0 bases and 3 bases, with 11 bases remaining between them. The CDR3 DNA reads TGTGCCATCAGTGAGTCCGTCCTAAGGCCTAATGAAAAACTGTTTTTT. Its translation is CAISESVLRPNEKLFF.

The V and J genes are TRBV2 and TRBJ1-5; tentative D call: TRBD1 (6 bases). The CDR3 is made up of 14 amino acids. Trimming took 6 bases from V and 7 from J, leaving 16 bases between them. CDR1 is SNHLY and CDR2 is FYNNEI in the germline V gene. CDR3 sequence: CASRPGGAGQPQHF. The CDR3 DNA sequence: TGTGCCAGCAGACCCGGGGGGGCTGGGCAGCCCCAGCATTTT.

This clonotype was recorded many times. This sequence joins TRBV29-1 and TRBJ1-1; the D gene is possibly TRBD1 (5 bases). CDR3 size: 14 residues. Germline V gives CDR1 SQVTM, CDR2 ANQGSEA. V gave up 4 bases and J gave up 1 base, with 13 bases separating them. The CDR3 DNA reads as TGCAGCGTTGCGGCAGGGCCGGGGAACACTGAAGCTTTCTTT. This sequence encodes CSVAAGPGNTEAFF.

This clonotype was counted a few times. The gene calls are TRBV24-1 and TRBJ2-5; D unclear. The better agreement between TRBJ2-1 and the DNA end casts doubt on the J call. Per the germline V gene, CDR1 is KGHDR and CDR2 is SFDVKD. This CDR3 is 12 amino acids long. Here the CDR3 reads CATSDIMDEQFF. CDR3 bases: TGTGCCACCAGTGATATAATGGATGAGCAGTTCTTC.

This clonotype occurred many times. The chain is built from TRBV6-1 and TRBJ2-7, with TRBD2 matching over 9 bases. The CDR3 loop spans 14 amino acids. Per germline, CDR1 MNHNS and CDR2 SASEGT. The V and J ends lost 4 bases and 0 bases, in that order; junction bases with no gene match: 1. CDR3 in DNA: TGTGCCAGCAGTGGACTAGCGGTCTCCTACGAGCAGTACTTC. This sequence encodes CASSGLAVSYEQYF.

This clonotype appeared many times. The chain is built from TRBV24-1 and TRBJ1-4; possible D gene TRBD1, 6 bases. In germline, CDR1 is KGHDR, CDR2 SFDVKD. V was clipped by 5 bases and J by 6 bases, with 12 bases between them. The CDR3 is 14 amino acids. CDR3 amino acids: CATSGRQDDEKLFF. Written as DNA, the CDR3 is TGTGCCACCAGTGGGCGACAGGATGATGAAAAACTGTTTTTT.

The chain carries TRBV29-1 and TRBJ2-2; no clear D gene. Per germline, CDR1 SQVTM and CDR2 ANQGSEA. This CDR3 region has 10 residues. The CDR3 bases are TGCAGAGTTAACACCGGGGAGCTGTTTTTT. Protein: CRVNTGELFF.